This TCR beta chain was recorded in a study of blood T cell repertoires in COVID-19. The germline CDR1 and CDR2 sequences are LNHDA and SQIVND (reference sequence). Trimming at V came to 11 bases and at J to 0 bases, leaving 10 bases not matched to a gene. The CDR3 totals 16 residues. Repertoires were generated with immunoSEQ multiplex PCR, while TCRdb's copy carries only in-frame clones and drops some. Of 260,000 or so clones detected, approximately 88% appear once; the ten largest clones hold approximately 8.5%. The clonotype originates from a man in his late teens or twenties with active or convalescent COVID-19. The specimen was peripheral blood. The chain joins TRBV19 to TRBJ2-1; 10 nucleotides agree with TRBD2. The CDR3 here is CAADLSGGASYNEQFF. In DNA, the CDR3 is TGTGCCGCCGACCTAAGCGGGGGGGCCTCCTACAATGAGCAGTTCTTC.